One sample yielded the 5 T cell receptor beta chains listed below, sequenced in a study of lymphopenia after photon versus proton radiotherapy. Method: immunoSEQ multiplex PCR; TCRdb's copy keeps in-frame clones and lacks some. The table includes 68,000 or so clones, approximately 90% detected once. The sample consisted of peripheral blood, taken from a patient treated with photon-based radiotherapy. These receptors were collected from a woman aged 70-85 years with pancreatic cancer.

The chain has TRBV7-2 and TRBJ2-1, with 11 bases that match TRBD2. The CDR3 is 15 amino acids. The V gene end was trimmed by 2 bases and the J gene end by 9 bases; junction bases not matched to a gene: 6. Germline V gene lookup returns CDR1 SGHTA and CDR2 FQGNSA. Written as DNA, the CDR3 is TGTGCCAGCAGCTTAACTAGCGGGAGTCTAGGTGAGCAGTTCTTC. Encoded protein: CASSLTSGSLGEQFF.

This sequence joins TRBV29-1 and TRBJ2-3; TRBD1 is a possible D gene (6 bases). CDR3 length: 14 residues. Trimming shortened V by 2 bases and J by 6 bases, and 15 bases separated the two germline ends. Germline V gene sequence: CDR1 SQVTM, CDR2 ANQGSEA. The CDR3 protein is CSVETSGGWDTQYF. The CDR3 region has the DNA TGCAGCGTTGAAACCTCTGGGGGCTGGGATACGCAGTATTTT.

This clone has a handful of counts. V usage is TRBV7-2 and J usage is TRBJ2-7, with 8 bases that match TRBD1. Per germline, CDR1 SGHTA and CDR2 FQGNSA. This CDR3 spans 16 amino acids. V lost 1 base, J lost 0 bases, and 5 bases stayed unmatched. The CDR3 loop reads CASSLEDRAYSYEQYF. In DNA, the CDR3 is TGTGCCAGCAGCTTAGAGGACAGGGCTTACTCCTACGAGCAGTACTTC.

The chain carries TRBV5-1 and TRBJ2-1; 8 nucleotides match TRBD1. Germline V gene lookup returns CDR1 SGHRS and CDR2 YFSETQ. This CDR3 is built from 16 residues. Trimming at V came to 1 base and at J to 7 bases, leaving 10 bases not matched to a gene. CDR3 coding DNA: TGCGCCAGCAGCTTGAACGGGCAGGGGGCTGTGAATGAGCAGTTCTTC. This translates into CASSLNGQGAVNEQFF.

The gene calls are TRBV27 and TRBJ1-2, with 8 bases fitting TRBD1. V trimming: 4 bases; J trimming: 4 bases; junction bases outside the gene matches: 11. CDR1 and CDR2 (germline): MNHEY, SMNVEV (reference sequence). The CDR3 has 16 residues. The CDR3 region has the DNA TGTGCCAGCAGTTCGTGGACAGGGTCGTTGAGCTATGGCTACACCTTC. Protein sequence: CASSSWTGSLSYGYTF.